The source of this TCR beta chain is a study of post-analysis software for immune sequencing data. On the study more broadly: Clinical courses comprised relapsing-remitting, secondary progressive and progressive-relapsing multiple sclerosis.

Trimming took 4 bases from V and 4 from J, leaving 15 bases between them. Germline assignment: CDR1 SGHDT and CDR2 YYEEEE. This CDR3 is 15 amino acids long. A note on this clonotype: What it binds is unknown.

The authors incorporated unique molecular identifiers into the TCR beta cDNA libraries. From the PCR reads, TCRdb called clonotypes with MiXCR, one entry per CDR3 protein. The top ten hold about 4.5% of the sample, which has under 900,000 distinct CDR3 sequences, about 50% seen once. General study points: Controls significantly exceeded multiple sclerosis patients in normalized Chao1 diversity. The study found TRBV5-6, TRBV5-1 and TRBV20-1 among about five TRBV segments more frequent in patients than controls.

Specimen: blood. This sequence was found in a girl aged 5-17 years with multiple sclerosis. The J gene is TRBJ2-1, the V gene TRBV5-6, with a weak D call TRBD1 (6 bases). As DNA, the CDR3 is TGTGCCAGCAGCGCGGACAGCAAAAGTTACAATGAGCAGTTCTTC. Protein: CASSADSKSYNEQFF.